The 17 T cell receptor beta chains presented below share a single source sample, sequenced in a study of cytomegalovirus exposure and HLA in healthy donors. 13 Jbeta primers and 60 Vbeta primers were used for the PCR. Profiling relied on immunoSEQ multiplex PCR, and the TCRdb table lists in-frame clones only, not all of them. Of under 95,000 clones listed, about 80% are singletons. Sequenced sample: PBMCs. The receptors derive from a man between 25 and 39 years old in good health and CMV-seropositive.

The chain links TRBV19 to TRBJ1-1; D is ambiguous. The germline gives CDR1 LNHDA, CDR2 SQIVND (reference sequence). Trimming left V 9 bases short and J 0 bases short, with 17 bases between. CDR3 length: 15 residues. The CDR3 DNA follows: TGTGCCAGCCAGGAAGGTTGGCTTATGAACACTGAAGCTTTCTTT. Amino acid sequence: CASQEGWLMNTEAFF.

The chain is built from TRBV5-1 and TRBJ2-5, with 9 bases that match TRBD1. CDR1 SGHRS and CDR2 YFSETQ come from the germline V gene. With V trimmed by 4 bases and J by 11 bases, 12 bases remained unmatched. This CDR3 spans 14 amino acids. CDR3 amino acids: CASSEDRGRGEQYF. The CDR3 region has the DNA TGCGCCAGCAGCGAGGACAGGGGTAGAGGGGAGCAGTACTTC. The complete variable domain, with remaining parts taken from reference TRBV5-1 and TRBJ2-5, reads KAGVTQTPRYLIKTRGQQVTLSCSPISGHRSVSWYQQTPGQGLQFLFEYFSETQRNKGNFPGRFSGRQFSNSRSEMNVSTLELGDSALYLCASSEDRGRGEQYFGPGTRLLVL.

The chain couples TRBV6-1 to TRBJ1-2; possibly TRBD1 for D (6 bases). CDR3 length: 14 residues. Germline V lookup: CDR1 MNHNS, CDR2 SASEGT. Trimming took off 0 bases at V and 8 bases at J, with 13 bases between the two ends. This CDR3 is CASSEAGGARGYTF. CDR3 nucleotides: TGTGCCAGCAGTGAAGCGGGGGGGGCGCGAGGCTACACCTTC.

V usage is TRBV6-1 and J usage is TRBJ2-2; unclear D gene. Germline V lookup: CDR1 MNHNS, CDR2 SASEGT. V lost 7 bases and J 0 bases, leaving 9 bases between the germline ends. The CDR3 length is 14 residues. In DNA form, the CDR3 reads TGTGCCAGCAAGGAGCAGACGAACACCGGGGAGCTGTTTTTT. Protein: CASKEQTNTGELFF.

There are a few counts of this clone. The V gene is TRBV7-9, the J gene TRBJ2-5; 9 nucleotides match TRBD1. CDR3 length equals 15 residues. Germline CDR1 and CDR2: SEHNR and FQNEAQ (reference sequence). The V gene end was trimmed by 5 bases and the J gene end by 6 bases; junction bases not matched to a gene: 10. Written as DNA, the CDR3 is TGTGCCAGCAGCCGGGACACAGGGGGCGCACAGACCCAGTACTTC. Translated, it gives CASSRDTGGAQTQYF.

A word on this clone: A read error may produce the germline difference seen at one junction end. The chain uses TRBV7-9 and TRBJ1-6; D uncertain. CDR3 length: 14 residues. Germline V gives CDR1 SEHNR, CDR2 FQNEAQ (reference sequence). The CDR3 region is CSSSLGGYGSPLHF. The DNA for the CDR3 is TGTTCCAGCAGCTTAGGAGGGTACGGTTCACCCCTCCACTTT.

The gene calls are TRBV5-1 and TRBJ1-3; TRBD1 matches at 7 bases. This CDR3 spans 17 amino acids. Germline CDR1 is SGHRS and CDR2 is YFSETQ. With 1 base clipped from V and 0 bases from J, the junction kept 7 bases outside the gene matches. Here the CDR3 DNA reads TGCGCCAGCAGCTTGTTGGGACAGCTTTTCTCTGGAAACACCATATATTTT. As protein: CASSLLGQLFSGNTIYF.

V usage is TRBV5-6 and J usage is TRBJ2-5, with D unclear. V lost 5 bases, J lost 3 bases, and 20 bases lay in between. This CDR3 contains 16 residues. Germline lookup yields CDR1 SGHDT and CDR2 YYEEEE. The CDR3 DNA sequence: TGTGCCAGCAGGGGTTGGCAGGTACAGATCAAAGAGACCCAGTACTTC. Translating it yields CASRGWQVQIKETQYF.

The chain joins TRBV19 to TRBJ2-1; no firm D call. The CDR3 runs to 14 residues. CDR1 is LNHDA, CDR2 SQIVND, per germline (reference sequence). Trimming removed 2 bases at V and 9 bases at J, with 14 bases between. CDR3 sequence (DNA): TGTGCCAGTAGTATAACGTGGTCAGAAATTGAGCAGTTCTTC. Translation gives CASSITWSEIEQFF. Together with reference TRBV19 and TRBJ2-1, the CDR3 gives the full variable domain: DGGITQSPKYLFRKEGQNVTLSCEQNLNHDAMYWYRQDPGQGLRLIYYSQIVNDFQKGDIAEGYSVSREKKESFPLTVTSAQKNPTAFYLCASSITWSEIEQFFGPGTRLTVL.

The chain carries TRBV7-2 and TRBJ1-3, with D perhaps matching TRBD1 (5 bases). Deletions cut 1 base from V and 4 bases from J, with 11 bases between. The CDR3 is 15 residues long. CDR1 SGHTA and CDR2 FQGNSA come from the germline V gene. CDR3 sequence reads: CASSLGEGLGNTIYF. For the CDR3, the DNA is TGTGCCAGCAGCTTAGGGGAGGGGCTAGGAAACACCATATATTTT.

The rearrangement uses TRBV7-3 and TRBJ2-1; D possibly corresponds to TRBD1 (6 bases). Trimming removed 5 bases at V and 2 bases at J, with 13 bases between. This CDR3 has 15 amino acids. In germline, CDR1 is SGHTA, CDR2 FQGTGA. The CDR3 DNA reads as TGTGCCAGCAGCGAAACAGGGTACACCTACAATGAGCAGTTCTTC. Its protein is CASSETGYTYNEQFF.

This clone appeared once. The chain couples TRBV30 to TRBJ1-5; D call uncertain. The V end lost 0 bases, the J end lost 11 bases, and 11 bases lay between the germline ends. This CDR3 is built from 12 residues. The V gene's germline CDR1 is GTSNPN and CDR2 SVGIG (reference sequence). CDR3 sequence: CAWSVSLAAQHF. The CDR3 DNA reads as TGTGCCTGGAGTGTCTCGCTTGCGGCCCAGCATTTT.

This clone has only one observation. This rearrangement joins TRBV5-1 to TRBJ2-6, with TRBD1 identical over 7 bases. V lost 3 bases and J lost 0; bases outside the gene matches: 9. Germline V CDR1 and CDR2: SGHRS, YFSETQ. The CDR3 is 18 amino acids. The CDR3 DNA sequence: TGCGCCAGCAGCTCCGACAGGGTTTCGATCTCTGGGGCCAACGTCCTGACTTTC. The encoded protein is CASSSDRVSISGANVLTF. Looking up the rest from reference TRBV5-1 and TRBJ2-6 gives the full variable domain: KAGVTQTPRYLIKTRGQQVTLSCSPISGHRSVSWYQQTPGQGLQFLFEYFSETQRNKGNFPGRFSGRQFSNSRSEMNVSTLELGDSALYLCASSSDRVSISGANVLTFGAGSRLTVL.

The V gene is TRBV28, the J gene TRBJ2-1; D may be TRBD1 (5 bases). Trimming left V 6 bases short and J 7 bases short, with 16 bases between. The CDR3 extends over 14 amino acids. Per germline, CDR1 MDHEN and CDR2 SYDVKM. The CDR3 loop reads CASRGQGYMNEQFF. The CDR3 bases are TGTGCCAGCAGAGGGCAGGGATATATGAATGAGCAGTTCTTC.

The chain recombines TRBV6-1 with TRBJ1-6; D is perhaps TRBD1 (5 bases). With 0 bases removed from V and 0 bases from J, the gap between germline ends came to 15 bases. Germline values: CDR1 MNHNS, CDR2 SASEGT. The CDR3 runs 19 residues. CDR3 sequence (DNA): TGTGCCAGCAGTGAAGCGCGAGGACACCCGAGCTCCTATAATTCACCCCTCCACTTT. It codes for CASSEARGHPSSYNSPLHF.

The rearrangement joins TRBV13 to TRBJ2-3, with D possibly matching TRBD2 (7 bases). The CDR3 has 13 residues. Trimming shortened V by 8 bases and J by 2 bases, and 11 bases separated the two germline ends. Germline loops: CDR1 PRHDT, CDR2 FYEKMQ (reference sequence). CDR3 amino acids: CASEGGYTDTQYF. The DNA for the CDR3 is TGTGCCAGCGAGGGGGGGTACACAGATACGCAGTATTTT.

This clone was picked up a small number of times. The chain joins TRBV6-5 to TRBJ1-1; a possible D gene is TRBD1 (6 bases). Germline CDR1 MNHEY, CDR2 SVGAGI. CDR3 length: 15 residues. V lost 5 bases to trimming and J lost 9 bases, with 22 bases between them. In DNA form, the CDR3 reads TGTGCCAGCAGTGGACTGGGCAGGGGCGATTTAAAAGCTTTCTTT. Amino acid sequence: CASSGLGRGDLKAFF.